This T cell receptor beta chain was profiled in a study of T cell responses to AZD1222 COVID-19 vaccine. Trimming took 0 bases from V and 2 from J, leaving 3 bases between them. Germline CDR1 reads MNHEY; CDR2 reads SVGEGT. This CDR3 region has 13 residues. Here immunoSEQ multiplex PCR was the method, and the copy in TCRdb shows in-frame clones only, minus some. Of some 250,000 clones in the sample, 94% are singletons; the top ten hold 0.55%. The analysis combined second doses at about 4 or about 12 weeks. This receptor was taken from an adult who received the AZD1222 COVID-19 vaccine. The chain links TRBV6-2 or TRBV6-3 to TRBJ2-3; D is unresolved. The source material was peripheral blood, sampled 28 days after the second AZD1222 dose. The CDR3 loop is CASSYSPTDTQYF. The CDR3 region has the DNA TGTGCCAGCAGTTACTCACCCACAGATACGCAGTATTTT.